The present T cell receptor beta chain was sequenced within a study of OX40 agonist ivuxolimab in advanced cancers. The CDR3 has 15 amino acids. Germline V gene data show CDR1 as SGDLS and CDR2 as YYNGEE. Trimming removed 0 bases at V and 1 base at J, with 10 bases between. TCRdb keeps only in-frame clones here, not all; method: immunoSEQ multiplex PCR. The sample shows about 93,000 clones, about 88% of them seen only once. This TCR was sampled from an adult with an advanced solid tumor such as melanoma, head and neck, liver or kidney cancer. V gene TRBV9 combines with J gene TRBJ1-1, with a weak D call TRBD1 (6 bases). The sample was CD4+ or CD8+ T cells sorted from blood, taken in a trial of the OX40 agonist ivuxolimab. Here the CDR3 DNA reads TGTGCCAGCAGCGTAGGGGGGCAGCAGAACACTGAAGCTTTCTTT. This codes for CASSVGGQQNTEAFF.